This T cell receptor beta chain was obtained from a study of blood T cell repertoires in COVID-19. In the original analysis: Reference gene primer amplification in the assay estimated nucleated cell counts. The assay was immunoSEQ multiplex PCR, and TCRdb's table has in-frame clones only and misses some. From that table come the V and J calls and clone size; the DNA was used to work out D and trimming. The data hold about 120,000 clones, with roughly 80% observed a single time. This clone was picked up one time. Germline values: CDR1 KGHDR, CDR2 SFDVKD. The CDR3 totals 19 residues. With 3 bases clipped from V and 1 base from J, the junction kept 10 bases outside the gene matches.

The source of this sequence is a man aged 60 to 75 with acute or convalescent COVID-19. Sequenced material: peripheral blood. The rearrangement links TRBV24-1 to TRBJ2-3, with 12 bases that match TRBD1. DNA for the CDR3: TGTGCCACCAGTGATCCTAGGCGGGACAGGGGGCCCGGCACAGATACGCAGTATTTT. This codes for CATSDPRRDRGPGTDTQYF.